A single sample gave rise to the 22 T cell receptor beta chains below, sequenced in a study of blood T cell repertoires in COVID-19. Only in-frame clones appear in the TCRdb table, and some are missing; sequencing was by immunoSEQ multiplex PCR. The table has about 80,000 clones, around 80% seen once. Sequencing was performed on peripheral blood. The source is a woman of 80 years or more with acute or convalescent COVID-19.

The J gene is TRBJ2-2, the V gene TRBV5-4, with D tentatively TRBD2 (6 bases). There are 15 residues in the CDR3. The V gene lost 0 bases and the J gene lost 1 base, with 7 bases spanning the gap. Per germline, CDR1 SGHNT and CDR2 YYREEE (reference sequence). The CDR3 nucleotides are TGTGCCAGCAGCTTGGATAGCGGGAACACCGGGGAGCTGTTTTTT. Translated, it gives CASSLDSGNTGELFF.

The V call is TRBV7-3, the J call TRBJ1-3, with 8 bases lining up with TRBD1. V gave up 5 bases and J gave up 4 bases; unmatched junction bases: 4. Germline CDR1 SGHTA, CDR2 FQGTGA. The CDR3 runs to 14 residues. The CDR3 sequence is CASSPQGDGNTIYF. In DNA form, the CDR3 reads TGTGCCAGCAGCCCACAGGGGGACGGAAACACCATATATTTT.

The V and J genes are TRBV2 and TRBJ1-1; 7 bases are a match to TRBD1. Germline lookup yields CDR1 SNHLY and CDR2 FYNNEI. Trimming removed 6 bases from V and 4 bases from J; junction bases left unmatched: 2. CDR3 length: 12 amino acids. The CDR3 protein is CASRQGTTEAFF. The CDR3 DNA follows: TGTGCCAGCAGACAGGGGACCACTGAAGCTTTCTTT. The whole variable domain, remainder taken from reference TRBV2 and TRBJ1-1, is EPEVTQTPSHQVTQMGQEVILRCVPISNHLYFYWYRQILGQKVEFLVSFYNNEISEKSEIFDDQFSVERPDGSNFTLKIRSTKLEDSAMYFCASRQGTTEAFFGQGTRLTVV.

V usage is TRBV7-2 and J usage is TRBJ1-1; a possible D gene is TRBD1 (6 bases). This CDR3 region has 15 residues. Germline loops: CDR1 SGHTA, CDR2 FQGNSA. Between the trimmed V and J ends, which lost 4 bases and 3 bases, there was a span of 15 bases. The CDR3 loop reads CASSWQFRTDTEAFF. The CDR3 DNA is TGTGCCAGCAGCTGGCAATTCCGGACAGACACTGAAGCTTTCTTT.

V gene TRBV2 combines with J gene TRBJ2-7; 7 positions agree with TRBD1. The CDR3 has 14 amino acids. V lost 6 bases, J lost 0 bases, and 5 bases stayed unmatched. CDR1 is SNHLY, CDR2 FYNNEI, per germline. The CDR3, as DNA: TGTGCCAGCAGACTCGGGACAGACTCCTACGAGCAGTACTTC. Translation: CASRLGTDSYEQYF.

This chain joins TRBV9 and TRBJ1-1; D ambiguous. CDR1 and CDR2 from the germline V gene are SGDLS and YYNGEE. V lost 0 bases and J 4 bases, leaving 7 bases between the germline ends. This CDR3 comprises 13 residues. Here the CDR3 reads CASSVEPGTEAFF. The CDR3 DNA sequence: TGTGCCAGCAGCGTAGAGCCGGGCACTGAAGCTTTCTTT.

The rearrangement uses TRBV9 and TRBJ2-7, with 11 bases fitting TRBD1. This CDR3 contains 14 residues. Germline CDR1 and CDR2: SGDLS and YYNGEE. Losses at the gene ends were 4 bases for V and 6 bases for J; bases not matched to a gene: 6. As DNA, the CDR3 is TGTGCCAGCAGCCCCACGGGACAGGGGGGCGAGCAGTACTTC. Translating it yields CASSPTGQGGEQYF.

The gene calls are TRBV5-6 and TRBJ1-2; 7 bases map to TRBD1. The CDR3 is made up of 15 amino acids. Germline values: CDR1 SGHDT, CDR2 YYEEEE. V lost 0 bases and J lost 1; bases outside the gene matches: 3. Here the CDR3 DNA reads TGTGCCAGCAGCTTGGGGCAGGGGGTTAACTATGGCTACACCTTC. It encodes CASSLGQGVNYGYTF.

Only a few counts were recorded for this clone. In nucleotides, the CDR3 is TGTGCCATGGCAGGGGGGCAAAGGGATACGCAGTATTTT. This translates into CAMAGGQRDTQYF. The rearrangement joins TRBV5-8 to TRBJ2-3; tentatively, D is TRBD1 (7 bases). V lost 9 bases to trimming and J lost 6 bases, with 17 bases between them. This CDR3 spans 13 amino acids. Germline loops: CDR1 SGHTS, CDR2 YDEGEE.

The count of this clone is one. This chain joins TRBV28 and TRBJ1-1; unclear D gene. Germline V gene lookup returns CDR1 MDHEN and CDR2 SYDVKM. The CDR3 contains 16 residues. The V gene lost 4 bases and the J gene lost 0 bases, with 15 bases spanning the gap. The DNA of the CDR3 is TGTGCCAGCAGTTCCCCTGGGCAGAGCATGAACACTGAAGCTTTCTTT. This codes for CASSSPGQSMNTEAFF.

The chain joins TRBV27 to TRBJ1-1; D is perhaps TRBD1 (5 bases). This CDR3 is built from 15 residues. V shed 0 bases and J shed 6 bases, with 14 bases lying between them. Looked up from germline, CDR1 is MNHEY and CDR2 is SMNVEV (reference sequence). CDR3 amino acids: CASSLSPGDPAEAFF. CDR3 bases: TGTGCCAGCAGTTTATCCCCGGGGGATCCGGCTGAAGCTTTCTTT.

The chain recombines TRBV3-1 (or the pseudogene TRBV3-2) with TRBJ1-4, with D perhaps matching TRBD1 (5 bases). Trimming pared 6 bases from V and 4 bases from J, leaving 15 bases between. Germline CDR1 reads LGHDT; CDR2 reads YNNKEL (reference sequence). There are 15 residues in the CDR3. The CDR3 DNA reads TGTGCCAGCAGTCGCGGAAGACAGAATAATGAAAAACTGTTTTTT. Amino acids: CASSRGRQNNEKLFF.

The chain joins TRBV19 to TRBJ1-2; weak D call: TRBD1 (6 bases). The germline V gene encodes CDR1 LNHDA and CDR2 SQIVND (reference sequence). V was pared by 7 bases and J by 1 base, with 13 bases between. The CDR3 sequence is 14 residues long. The CDR3 region is CASTPDRINYGYTF. The CDR3, as DNA: TGTGCCAGTACCCCTGACAGGATTAACTATGGCTACACCTTC.

This chain links TRBV11-1 with TRBJ2-7; 9 bases align to TRBD1. The CDR3 has 16 residues. Germline values: CDR1 SGHAT, CDR2 FQDESV (reference sequence). J gave up 6 bases and V 4 bases, and 13 bases lay outside the gene matches. The CDR3 sequence is CASSSGPGQGSAEQYF. CDR3 sequence (DNA): TGTGCCAGCAGCTCAGGGCCGGGACAGGGATCCGCCGAGCAGTACTTC.

This rearrangement joins TRBV13 to TRBJ1-1; D is unclear. The CDR3 is 13 residues long. Germline loops: CDR1 PRHDT, CDR2 FYEKMQ (reference sequence). V was cut by 4 bases and J by 7 bases, with 13 bases left in between. CDR3 sequence: CASSSRTSGEAFF. CDR3 bases: TGTGCCAGCAGCTCCAGGACTAGTGGTGAAGCTTTCTTT.

The chain uses TRBV2 and TRBJ1-1, with D unclear. Trimming cost V 1 base and J 10 bases, with 13 bases left between them. The CDR3 runs to 13 residues. Germline V gene data show CDR1 as SNHLY and CDR2 as FYNNEI. CDR3 nucleotide sequence: TGTGCCAGCAGTGAAGGTGGACTCGTCGTAGCTTTCTTT. Translation gives CASSEGGLVVAFF.

The V call is TRBV3-1 (or the pseudogene TRBV3-2), the J call TRBJ2-5; a weak D match, TRBD1 (6 bases). With 2 bases removed from V and 0 bases from J, the gap between germline ends came to 13 bases. Germline-derived CDR1 and CDR2 are LGHDT and YNNKEL (reference sequence). The CDR3 is made up of 16 amino acids. The CDR3 sequence: CASSQYGDMYQETQYF. The CDR3 coding sequence is TGTGCCAGCAGCCAATACGGGGACATGTACCAAGAGACCCAGTACTTC.

The genes are TRBV6-5 and TRBJ1-5, with a tentative D call TRBD1 (5 bases). The CDR3 extends over 13 amino acids. Trimming shortened V by 6 bases and J by 3 bases, and 9 bases separated the two germline ends. CDR1 is MNHEY and CDR2 is SVGAGI in the germline V gene. CDR3 in amino acids: CASRGGVNQPQHF. Written as DNA, the CDR3 is TGTGCCAGCAGGGGGGGAGTCAATCAGCCCCAGCATTTT.

This clone appeared a single time. This rearrangement joins TRBV6-5 to TRBJ1-2; D gene ambiguous. The V and J ends lost 6 bases and 6 bases respectively, with 17 bases between them. Germline V lookup: CDR1 MNHEY, CDR2 SVGAGI. CDR3 size: 14 residues. The CDR3 DNA sequence: TGTGCCAGCAGGGGAGGATTAATTCTAGATGGCTACACCTTC. Encoded protein: CASRGGLILDGYTF.

This chain uses TRBV7-3 with TRBJ2-3; D unresolved. The germline V gene has CDR1 SGHTA and CDR2 FQGTGA. V was pared by 4 bases and J by 3 bases, with 8 bases between. There are 13 residues in the CDR3. The CDR3 sequence: CASSSMLTDTQYF. CDR3 DNA: TGTGCCAGCAGCTCCATGTTGACAGATACGCAGTATTTT.

The V call is TRBV9, the J call TRBJ1-6; unclear D gene. Germline loops: CDR1 SGDLS, CDR2 YYNGEE. The CDR3 is 16 residues long. Trimming shortened V by 0 bases and J by 8 bases, and 15 bases separated the two germline ends. The CDR3 DNA sequence: TGTGCCAGCAGCGTAGGAGTAGGCAGGCGGGATTCACCCCTCCACTTT. Residues: CASSVGVGRRDSPLHF.

The V call is TRBV9, the J call TRBJ2-1; D gene unclear. Germline V CDR1 and CDR2: SGDLS, YYNGEE. The V end lost 0 bases, the J end lost 6 bases, and 7 bases lay between the germline ends. The CDR3 has 13 residues. CDR3 loop: CASSVAPGNEQFF. DNA of the CDR3: TGTGCCAGCAGCGTAGCCCCCGGCAATGAGCAGTTCTTC.